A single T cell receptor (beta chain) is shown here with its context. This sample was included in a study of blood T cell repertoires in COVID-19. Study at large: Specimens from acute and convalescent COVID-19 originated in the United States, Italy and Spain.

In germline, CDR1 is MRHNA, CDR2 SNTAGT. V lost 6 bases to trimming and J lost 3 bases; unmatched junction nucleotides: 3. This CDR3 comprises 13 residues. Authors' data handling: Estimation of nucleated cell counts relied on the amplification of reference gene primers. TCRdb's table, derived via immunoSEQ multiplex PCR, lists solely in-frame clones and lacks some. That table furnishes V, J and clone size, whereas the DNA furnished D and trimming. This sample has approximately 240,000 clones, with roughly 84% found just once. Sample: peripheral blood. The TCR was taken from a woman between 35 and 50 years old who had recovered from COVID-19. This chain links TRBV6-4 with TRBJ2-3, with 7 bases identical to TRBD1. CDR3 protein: CASRQGTTDTQYF. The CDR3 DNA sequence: TGTGCCAGCAGACAGGGGACAACAGATACGCAGTATTTT.